This T cell receptor (beta chain) was recorded in a study of radiation and T cells in renal cell carcinoma (dated by TCRdb to about 2020). Study-wide context: Samples were obtained from a clinical trial, in which 15 Gy stereotactic body radiation therapy was delivered to primary renal cell carcinomas and nephrectomy was performed 4 weeks later. A total of roughly 53 samples underwent TCR beta sequencing, made up of approximately 26 tumors and approximately 27 peripheral blood samples. Across all 53 samples, 4,016,671 unique CDR3 nucleotide sequences, encoding 2,658,974 unique CDR3 amino acid sequences, were identified. Overall results and qualifications from the work: Because pretreatment tumor biopsies were not available, the baseline intratumoral presence of clonotypes could not be determined. Dynamics of the blood repertoire were not tracked past 4 weeks after treatment. In blood, the top tumor clonotypes increased from baseline to 2 weeks after radiation and then shrank by 4 weeks, which suggests a temporary expansion of tumor-resident clones. The single-armed trial design could not address effects of radiation dose or scheduling on the TCR repertoire.

The intended sense of this specimen's time point label: blood 2 weeks post-SBRT. Taken with the paper, the label for treatment or condition translates to: 15 Gy SBRT to primary tumor, nephrectomy 4 weeks later. To track tumor-enriched clonotypes, serial peripheral blood was sampled from radiation-treated patients at baseline and at 2 weeks and 4 weeks after SBRT. Renal cell carcinoma with clear cell pathology was present in all patients. Genomic DNA for TCR sequencing was prepared using the QIAamp DNA Blood Mini Kit (Qiagen). Samples were included in the analyses only if all quality control checks were passed. Remarks on this clone: There is no known antigen for this receptor. One base away there is no much larger clone; base qualities are not given.

TCR beta libraries were generated from genomic DNA with the immunoSEQ kit, following the manufacturer's recommendations. For library preparation, a first multiplex PCR was performed with proprietary primers, followed by a second PCR in which unique barcodes were added, and bead cleanups were performed after each round. A kit-provided positive control reaction and a negative control reaction were included in every sample batch. The final libraries were assessed on an Agilent 4200 TapeStation D1000 ScreenTape, pooled by volume, and quantified by qPCR. Sequencing ran on an Illumina NextSeq500 with a MidOutput 150-cycle cartridge, using 156 Read1 and 15 Index1 cycles with kit custom primers. The pooled library was loaded at 0.95 to 1 pM, with a roughly 22% PhiX control spiked in. The published analysis was carried out like this. The vendor-processed data were analyzed in R, and a clonotype was defined as all T cells that share the same CDR3 nucleotide sequence. For clone abundance analyses, frequencies were normalized to the 10,000 most abundant clones in each sample. Public T cell clones, which averaged fewer than five per sample, were removed prior to analysis. An abundance difference of at least 32-fold between compartments was the criterion for calling clonotypes tumor-enriched or baseline blood-enriched. A beta-binomial differential abundance model was used to identify clonotypes that were expanded or contracted between blood time points. The Baroni-Urbani and Buser coefficient was used to measure tumor-blood repertoire similarity, and groups were compared with two-tailed Wilcoxon tests in R. TCRdb re-hosts the immuneACCESS table, in-frame sequences only. Its copies lack some clones; in the studies checked, an unresolved V gene accounts for under half of them, and the cause for the rest is not known. The DNA was the basis for D and trimming; V, J and clone size are from that table. The sample records some 120,000 clones, 81% of which are singletons. 1.9% of the sample rests with the top ten.

Taken from cysteine to phenylalanine, the CDR3 has 15 residues. The DNA shown is the 45-base CDR3, in frame from base 1. The germline V gene specifies SGHDT as CDR1 and YYEEEE as CDR2. The V and J ends are trimmed by 4 bases and 1 base, leaving 14 bases between them. This receptor was identified in a woman aged 55 to 70 with renal cell carcinoma. Sequencing was performed on blood, taken from a patient whose treatment included radiotherapy and nephrectomy. This receptor chain uses TRBV5-6 and TRBJ2-5, with a weak D call of TRBD2 (6 bases match). The DNA reads as follows: TGTGCCAGCAGCCAGGGACTTTTCAGCCAAGAGACCCAGTACTTC. It is translated as CASSQGLFSQETQYF. The full variable domain, with segments outside the CDR3 supplied by the reference TRBV5-6 and TRBJ2-5 proteins, appears as DAGVTQSPTHLIKTRGQQVTLRCSPKSGHDTVSWYQQALGQGPQFIFQYYEEEERQRGNFPDRFSGHQFPNYSSELNVNALLLGDSALYLCASSQGLFSQETQYFGPGTRLLVL.